The present T cell receptor (beta chain) was sequenced within a study of blood T cell repertoires in COVID-19. Assay used: immunoSEQ multiplex PCR; TCRdb lists only in-frame clones, some missing. The sample has over 250,000 clones; 85% are singletons. Germline assignment: CDR1 SGHRS and CDR2 YFSETQ. V shed 4 bases and J shed 4 bases, with 14 bases lying between them. The CDR3 loop spans 14 amino acids. V usage is TRBV5-1 and J usage is TRBJ1-1; D is possibly TRBD1 (6 bases). Sequencing was carried out using peripheral blood. The clonotype was recovered from a man aged 45 to 65 with active or convalescent COVID-19. DNA of the CDR3: TGCGCCAGCAGCCCTGAGGGGGTAGGCACTGAAGCTTTCTTT. As protein: CASSPEGVGTEAFF.